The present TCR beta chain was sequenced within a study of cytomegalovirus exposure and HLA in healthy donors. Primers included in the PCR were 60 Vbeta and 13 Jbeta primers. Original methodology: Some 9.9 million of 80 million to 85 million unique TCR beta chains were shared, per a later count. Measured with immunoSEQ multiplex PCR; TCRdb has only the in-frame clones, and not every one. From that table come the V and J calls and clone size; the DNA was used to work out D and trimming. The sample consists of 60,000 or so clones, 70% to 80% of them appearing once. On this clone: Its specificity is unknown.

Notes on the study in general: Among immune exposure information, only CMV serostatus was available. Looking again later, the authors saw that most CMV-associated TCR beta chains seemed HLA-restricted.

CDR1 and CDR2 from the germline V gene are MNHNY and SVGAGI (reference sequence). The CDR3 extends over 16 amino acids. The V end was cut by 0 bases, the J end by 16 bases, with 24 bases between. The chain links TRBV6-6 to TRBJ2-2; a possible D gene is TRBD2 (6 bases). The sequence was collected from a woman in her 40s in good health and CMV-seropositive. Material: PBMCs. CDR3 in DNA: TGTGCCAGCAGTTACTCCTTCCAGCCGACCGGGACTTTAGAGTTTTTT. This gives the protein CASSYSFQPTGTLEFF.